The 5 T cell receptor beta chains below were found in one sample sequenced in a study of blood T cell repertoires in COVID-19. Sequencing was performed with immunoSEQ multiplex PCR; in TCRdb, only in-frame clones are kept and a portion is missing. The sample has 150,000 to 200,000 clones; roughly 80% are singletons. The specimen was peripheral blood. The receptor set was obtained from a woman between 65 and 79 years old with COVID-19, enrolled during active disease.

The rearrangement joins TRBV7-9 to TRBJ2-1; TRBD1 aligns across 8 bases. CDR3 length equals 16 residues. V was clipped by 5 bases and J by 4 bases; unmatched bases: 10. The V gene's germline CDR1 is SEHNR and CDR2 FQNEAQ (reference sequence). CDR3 protein: CASSRFTGTGYNEQFF. For the CDR3, the DNA is TGTGCCAGCAGCCGCTTCACCGGGACAGGATACAATGAGCAGTTCTTC. Supplemented by reference TRBV7-9 and TRBJ2-1, the full variable domain reads DTGVSQNPRHKITKRGQNVTFRCDPISEHNRLYWYRQTLGQGPEFLTYFQNEAQLEKSRLLSDRFSAERPKGSFSTLEIQRTEQGDSAMYLCASSRFTGTGYNEQFFGPGTRLTVL.

In this sample, this clone turned up once. The V and J genes are TRBV5-1 and TRBJ2-2; 8 bases line up with TRBD2. The V gene end was trimmed by 0 bases and the J gene end by 3 bases; junction bases not matched to a gene: 1. Germline values: CDR1 SGHRS, CDR2 YFSETQ. The CDR3 loop spans 15 amino acids. CDR3 sequence reads: CASSLGLAYTGELFF. CDR3 nucleotide sequence: TGCGCCAGCAGCTTGGGACTAGCGTACACCGGGGAGCTGTTTTTT.

The chain employs TRBV3-1 (or the pseudogene TRBV3-2) and TRBJ2-7, with 9 nucleotides matching TRBD1. Per the germline V gene, CDR1 is LGHDT and CDR2 is YNNKEL (reference sequence). The CDR3 sequence is 12 residues long. The ends lost 5 bases at V and 6 bases at J; junction bases unmatched: 2. CDR3 residues: CASSGTGPEQYF. The CDR3, as DNA: TGTGCCAGCAGCGGGACAGGGCCCGAGCAGTACTTC.

This clone has more than one count but fewer than ten. V and J are TRBV5-4 and TRBJ2-1; no reliable D call. The CDR3 is 14 residues long. Trimming cost V 5 bases and J 3 bases, with 12 bases left between them. The germline V gene has CDR1 SGHNT and CDR2 YYREEE (reference sequence). The CDR3 DNA follows: TGTGCCAGCAGTCCCAGGAACGTCTACAATGAGCAGTTCTTC. It yields the protein CASSPRNVYNEQFF. Full variable domain (rest looked up from reference TRBV5-4 and TRBJ2-1): ETGVTQSPTHLIKTRGQQVTLRCSSQSGHNTVSWYQQALGQGPQFIFQYYREEENGRGNFPPRFSGLQFPNYSSELNVNALELDDSALYLCASSPRNVYNEQFFGPGTRLTVL.

The chain carries TRBV30 and TRBJ1-5; D is possibly TRBD1 (6 bases). From germline, CDR1 is GTSNPN and CDR2 SVGIG (reference sequence). Trimming shortened V by 0 bases and J by 3 bases, and 15 bases separated the two germline ends. This CDR3 spans 16 amino acids. The CDR3 loop reads CAWSVRGKGDNQPQHF. The CDR3 DNA reads TGTGCCTGGAGTGTACGGGGAAAGGGGGACAATCAGCCCCAGCATTTT.